These 29 T cell receptor beta chains were all obtained from the same sample, sequenced in a study of OX40 agonist ivuxolimab in advanced cancers. The data were produced by immunoSEQ multiplex PCR, yet TCRdb's version contains in-frame clones alone and is incomplete. The data contain approximately 33,000 clones, around nine tenths of them seen just once; the ten biggest clones take up 38%. The specimen was CD4+ or CD8+ T cells sorted from blood, collected in a trial of the OX40 agonist ivuxolimab. These receptors all come from an adult with an advanced solid tumor such as melanoma, head and neck, liver or kidney cancer.

The chain couples TRBV5-5 to TRBJ1-1, with D maybe TRBD1 (6 bases). The CDR3 totals 13 residues. Looked up from germline, CDR1 is SGHKS and CDR2 is YYEKEE (reference sequence). V lost 3 bases to trimming and J lost 7 bases, with 13 bases between them. CDR3 protein: CASSSGQLNEAFF. In nucleotides, the CDR3 is TGTGCCAGCAGCTCCGGACAGCTGAATGAAGCTTTCTTT.

This chain joins TRBV28 and TRBJ2-6; TRBD1 might be the D (5 bases). Trimming removed 2 bases from V and 6 bases from J, with 8 bases in between. The CDR3 is 14 amino acids. Germline V gene lookup returns CDR1 MDHEN and CDR2 SYDVKM. The CDR3 region has the DNA TGTGCCAGCAGTTTAGCAGGGAAGGCCAACGTCCTGACTTTC. Translation: CASSLAGKANVLTF.

The chain joins TRBV2 to TRBJ2-7; 12 bases line up with TRBD1. Trimming took 2 bases from V and 1 from J; bases not matched to a gene: 3. Looked up from germline, CDR1 is SNHLY and CDR2 is FYNNEI. This CDR3 comprises 16 residues. The CDR3 reads CASSEPGQGASYEQYF. CDR3 nucleotides: TGTGCCAGCAGTGAACCGGGACAGGGGGCTTCCTACGAGCAGTACTTC.

The V gene is TRBV2, the J gene TRBJ2-7, with 7 bases lining up with TRBD1. This CDR3 contains 14 residues. Trimming took 6 bases from V and 2 from J; bases not matched to a gene: 7. The germline gives CDR1 SNHLY, CDR2 FYNNEI. The CDR3 nucleotides read TGTGCCAGCAGAGGGGGCAGGGGGACCTACGAGCAGTACTTC. This translates into CASRGGRGTYEQYF.

V and J are TRBV19 and TRBJ2-2; a possible D gene is TRBD2 (6 bases). CDR3 length equals 15 residues. The ends were cut back, 3 bases at V and 6 bases at J, with 14 bases in the middle. CDR1 is LNHDA, CDR2 SQIVND, per germline (reference sequence). As DNA, the CDR3 is TGTGCCAGTAGTATTGGGCTAGCGCCCGCCGGGGAGCTGTTTTTT. As protein: CASSIGLAPAGELFF.

CDR3 residues: CASSFGQKLFF. The CDR3 region has the DNA TGTGCCAGCAGTTTCGGACAGAAGCTGTTTTTT. The rearrangement links TRBV6-5 to TRBJ2-2; a possible D gene is TRBD1 (6 bases). Trimming stripped 4 bases from V and 12 bases from J, with 9 bases between. This CDR3 is 11 amino acids long. Germline loops: CDR1 MNHEY, CDR2 SVGAGI.

The V call is TRBV7-9, the J call TRBJ2-1; 7 bases agree with TRBD2. Germline-derived CDR1 and CDR2 are SEHNR and FQNEAQ (reference sequence). This CDR3 has 15 residues. The V and J ends lost 2 bases and 8 bases, in that order; junction bases with no gene match: 9. This CDR3 is CASSLTGREFDEQFF. The CDR3 DNA sequence: TGTGCCAGCAGCTTAACCGGGCGGGAGTTCGATGAGCAGTTCTTC.

The rearrangement links TRBV27 to TRBJ2-5; unclear D gene. The J call is in doubt because the DNA end fits TRBJ2-7 better. The length of the CDR3 is 11 residues. Germline lookup yields CDR1 MNHEY and CDR2 SMNVEV (reference sequence). In DNA form, the CDR3 reads TGTGCCAGCAGTTTGGGTTACGAGCAGTACTTC. Protein product: CASSLGYEQYF.

The J gene is TRBJ2-7, the V gene TRBV19; 8 positions match TRBD1. Germline V CDR1 and CDR2: LNHDA, SQIVND (reference sequence). This CDR3 is built from 14 residues. V shed 5 bases and J 5 bases; nucleotides not matched to a gene: 8. CDR3 nucleotide sequence: TGTGCCAGTAGTGTGGCAGGGGGCCCCCACGAGCAGTACTTC. Protein product: CASSVAGGPHEQYF.

V usage is TRBV27 and J usage is TRBJ2-3, with D possibly called TRBD1 or TRBD2 (6 bases each). The CDR3 is 15 residues long. The germline V and J ends were trimmed by 3 bases and 4 bases, with 14 bases remaining between them. Per the germline V gene, CDR1 is MNHEY and CDR2 is SMNVEV (reference sequence). DNA for the CDR3: TGTGCCAGCAGTTTGTGGAGGGGGAGTGCAGATACGCAGTATTTT. This sequence encodes CASSLWRGSADTQYF.

This clone qualifies as medium-sized (0.01 to 0.1%). V gene TRBV29-1 combines with J gene TRBJ2-7, with D tentatively TRBD1 (6 bases). CDR3 length: 13 residues. Trimming removed 6 bases from V and 1 base from J, with 13 bases in between. CDR1 SQVTM and CDR2 ANQGSEA come from the germline V gene. CDR3 bases: TGCAGCGTCCAGACGGGGACATCCTACGAGCAGTACTTC. This sequence encodes CSVQTGTSYEQYF.

V usage is TRBV7-9 and J usage is TRBJ1-1, with D tentatively TRBD1 (6 bases). The CDR3 covers 15 residues. Trimming took 5 bases from V and 2 from J, leaving 15 bases between them. CDR1 and CDR2 (germline): SEHNR, FQNEAQ (reference sequence). In DNA form, the CDR3 reads TGTGCCAGCAGCCCGCAGACAGGAATTAACACTGAAGCTTTCTTT. Its translation: CASSPQTGINTEAFF. The full variable domain, in which reference TRBV7-9 and TRBJ1-1 provide the parts outside the CDR3, is DTGVSQNPRHKITKRGQNVTFRCDPISEHNRLYWYRQTLGQGPEFLTYFQNEAQLEKSRLLSDRFSAERPKGSFSTLEIQRTEQGDSAMYLCASSPQTGINTEAFFGQGTRLTVV.

The rearrangement joins TRBV4-3 to TRBJ1-5, with a tentative D call TRBD1 (5 bases). Germline loops: CDR1 LGHNA, CDR2 YSLEER. The CDR3 length is 15 residues. The V and J ends lost 0 bases and 6 bases respectively, with 12 bases between them. DNA for the CDR3: TGCGCCAGCAGCCAAGAAGTGGGGGAGCCTCAGCCCCAGCATTTT. The encoded protein is CASSQEVGEPQPQHF.

The chain carries TRBV28 and TRBJ1-2; 8 bases are shared with TRBD1. V lost 0 bases, J lost 4 bases, and 4 bases stayed unmatched. The CDR3 is 15 amino acids. Germline lookup yields CDR1 MDHEN and CDR2 SYDVKM. CDR3: CASSLWLTGGYGYTF. CDR3 bases: TGTGCCAGCAGTTTATGGCTTACAGGGGGCTATGGCTACACCTTC.

The V call is TRBV19, the J call TRBJ1-5; D remains ambiguous. The CDR3 is made up of 16 amino acids. The germline gives CDR1 LNHDA, CDR2 SQIVND (reference sequence). The V end lost 6 bases, the J end lost 4 bases, and 19 bases lay between the germline ends. CDR3 sequence (DNA): TGTGCCAGTAGGAACGGCGGGGATGGTAGTAATCAGCCCCAGCATTTT. Its translation: CASRNGGDGSNQPQHF. Using reference TRBV19 and TRBJ1-5 for the parts outside the CDR3, the full variable domain is DGGITQSPKYLFRKEGQNVTLSCEQNLNHDAMYWYRQDPGQGLRLIYYSQIVNDFQKGDIAEGYSVSREKKESFPLTVTSAQKNPTAFYLCASRNGGDGSNQPQHFGDGTRLSIL.

This chain joins TRBV5-5 and TRBJ2-6; a weak D match, TRBD1 (5 bases). Germline V lookup: CDR1 SGHKS, CDR2 YYEKEE (reference sequence). The ends were cut back, 5 bases at V and 0 bases at J, with 9 bases in the middle. The CDR3 is 15 residues long. CDR3 nucleotide sequence: TGTGCCAGCAGGGCTCAGGGCTCTGGGGCCAACGTCCTGACTTTC. Translation: CASRAQGSGANVLTF.

The chain joins TRBV7-2 to TRBJ2-5; D is ambiguous. The CDR3 extends over 15 amino acids. The germline V and J ends were trimmed by 7 bases and 4 bases, with 19 bases remaining between them. CDR1 is SGHTA, CDR2 FQGNSA, per germline. The CDR3 DNA follows: TGTGCCAGCACCCAAACCGTCTGGCGCGGAGAGACCCAGTACTTC. As protein: CASTQTVWRGETQYF.

The genes are TRBV30 and TRBJ1-4, with TRBD1 identical over 8 bases. Germline V gene data show CDR1 as GTSNPN and CDR2 as SVGIG (reference sequence). This CDR3 region has 16 residues. Trimming at V came to 2 bases and at J to 5 bases, leaving 10 bases not matched to a gene. CDR3 in DNA: TGTGCCTGGAGTAAGGGACAGGCCCCCCTAAATGAAAAACTGTTTTTT. Translating gives CAWSKGQAPLNEKLFF.

V gene TRBV5-6 combines with J gene TRBJ2-3; the D is unclear. The CDR3 has 12 amino acids. In germline, CDR1 is SGHDT, CDR2 YYEEEE. Trimming shortened V by 0 bases and J by 6 bases, and 5 bases separated the two germline ends. CDR3 residues: CASSLDPDTQYF. The CDR3, as DNA: TGTGCCAGCAGCTTGGATCCGGATACGCAGTATTTT.

This clone was picked up a small number of times. This chain joins TRBV9 and TRBJ1-5; no firm D call. The germline V gene encodes CDR1 SGDLS and CDR2 YYNGEE. The length of the CDR3 is 13 residues. Trimming took off 3 bases at V and 2 bases at J, with 6 bases between the two ends. The CDR3 loop reads CASSEHGNQPQHF. The CDR3 bases are TGTGCCAGCAGCGAGCACGGCAATCAGCCCCAGCATTTT.

This clone has only one observation. The chain carries TRBV9 and TRBJ1-2; 7 nucleotides line up with TRBD1. The CDR3 covers 15 residues. From germline, CDR1 is SGDLS and CDR2 YYNGEE. V was pared by 4 bases and J by 2 bases, with 8 bases of the junction left unmatched. In DNA, the CDR3 is TGTGCCAGCAGCTCTTTCGACAGGGCAAACTATGGCTACACCTTC. Its translation: CASSSFDRANYGYTF.

This clone was observed a single time. This chain connects TRBV7-6 to TRBJ2-2, with 11 bases fitting TRBD1. The CDR3 is made up of 18 amino acids. Per the germline V gene, CDR1 is SGHVS and CDR2 is FNYEAQ. V lost 4 bases and J lost 4; bases outside the gene matches: 11. The CDR3 bases are TGTGCCAGCAGCTCGGACAGGGGGCTATCGTGGTTCACCGGGGAGCTGTTTTTT. Encoded protein: CASSSDRGLSWFTGELFF.

This clone was recorded once. This chain connects TRBV14 to TRBJ2-7; D is unclear. The V gene's germline CDR1 is SGHDN and CDR2 FVKESK. The CDR3 sequence is 15 residues long. V lost 3 bases, J lost 2 bases, and 14 bases lay in between. The CDR3 sequence: CASSHPPDGTYEQYF. Written as DNA, the CDR3 is TGTGCCAGCAGCCACCCCCCGGACGGAACCTACGAGCAGTACTTC.

This clone was counted only a few times. The rearrangement links TRBV28 to TRBJ2-5, with unresolved D. Germline CDR1 is MDHEN and CDR2 is SYDVKM. The V end lost 10 bases, the J end lost 1 base, and 19 bases lay between the germline ends. The CDR3 contains 15 residues. The CDR3 is CATLALSEVQETQYF. The CDR3 nucleotides read TGTGCCACCTTAGCCTTATCAGAGGTCCAAGAGACCCAGTACTTC.

The rearrangement links TRBV7-9 to TRBJ1-6, with D uncertain. From germline, CDR1 is SEHNR and CDR2 FQNEAQ (reference sequence). Trimming removed 5 bases at V and 2 bases at J, with 13 bases between. This CDR3 has 16 residues. The DNA of the CDR3 is TGTGCCAGCAGCCCAACCCCCCCAACCTATAATTCACCCCTCCACTTT. Its translation is CASSPTPPTYNSPLHF.

J is TRBJ2-3 and V is TRBV4-2; tentatively, D is TRBD2 (5 bases). The germline gives CDR1 LGHNA, CDR2 YNFKEQ. The ends were cut back, 6 bases at V and 1 base at J, with 17 bases in the middle. The CDR3 consists of 16 residues. CDR3 nucleotide sequence: TGTGCCAGCAGGCGGAGGACGGGTGGTGGCACAGATACGCAGTATTTT. It specifies CASRRRTGGGTDTQYF.

The rearrangement joins TRBV19 to TRBJ2-5; D possibly corresponds to TRBD1 (5 bases). Near its end, the DNA agrees better with TRBJ2-7, so the J call may be wrong. CDR3 length equals 13 residues. Germline CDR1 LNHDA, CDR2 SQIVND (reference sequence). Written as DNA, the CDR3 is TGTGCCAGTAGTCCCTCTTTGACAGTCGAGCAGTACTTC. This encodes CASSPSLTVEQYF.

This rearrangement joins TRBV9 to TRBJ2-1; 7 nucleotides agree with TRBD2. The CDR3 has 15 amino acids. Germline values: CDR1 SGDLS, CDR2 YYNGEE. The V segment lost 2 bases and the J segment 5 bases; nucleotides outside the gene matches: 7. The CDR3 nucleotides read TGTGCCAGCAGCGTTACCGGGAGGCCAGACAATGAGCAGTTCTTC. Amino acids: CASSVTGRPDNEQFF.

The J gene is TRBJ2-1, the V gene TRBV6-5, with 12 bases fitting TRBD1. The CDR3 runs 14 residues. The trim removed 7 bases at V and 9 bases at J, leaving 7 bases unmatched. Germline values: CDR1 MNHEY, CDR2 SVGAGI. The DNA of the CDR3 is TGTGCCAGCATACCGGGACAGGGGGCGGGTGAGCAGTTCTTC. Protein: CASIPGQGAGEQFF.